This TCR beta chain was recorded in a study of cytomegalovirus exposure and HLA in healthy donors. Findings and limits, study-wide: In an earlier analysis, most TCR beta V segments were productive about 87% or about 30% of the time.

The CDR3 is 15 amino acids. Unmatched junction bases numbered 9, after V lost 4 bases and J lost 8 bases. CDR1 SGHAT and CDR2 FQNNGV come from the germline V gene. PCR used 60 Vbeta primers and 13 Jbeta primers. The protocol was immunoSEQ multiplex PCR, while the TCRdb copy is restricted to in-frame clones and leaves out a portion. The sample holds over 200,000 clones, 75% to 80% seen once. This clone was seen more than once but under ten times. As yet, its antigen is unknown. The receptor comes from a male donor in good health and CMV-seronegative. The sample consisted of PBMCs. V and J are TRBV11-2 and TRBJ1-2; TRBD1 aligns across 11 bases. The CDR3: CASSSWTGGARGYTF. The CDR3 DNA sequence: TGTGCCAGCAGCTCATGGACAGGGGGCGCGAGGGGCTACACCTTC.